Each of the 10 T cell receptor beta chains below was sequenced from the same sample in a study of blood T cells in healthy people across ages. Using a J-beta primer mix together with a sample-barcoded 5' primer, a second PCR was run for roughly 6 to 12 cycles. Each CDR3 protein is one row after TCRdb ran MiXCR on the 5' RACE reads. The sample consists of around 870,000 distinct CDR3 sequences, about 28% of them appearing once. Sequencing input: blood. All receptors derive from a woman older than 75 in good health.

V usage is TRBV5-1 and J usage is TRBJ1-2, with D tentatively TRBD1 (5 bases). V dropped 4 bases and J dropped 2 bases, with 12 bases sitting between them. The germline gives CDR1 SGHRS, CDR2 YFSETQ. This CDR3 region has 14 residues. The CDR3 region is CASSPMTVNYGYTF. CDR3 sequence (DNA): TGCGCCAGCAGCCCAATGACAGTCAACTATGGCTACACCTTC.

Comment on this clonotype: Germline and junction disagree at one end, which may indicate a read error. The chain couples TRBV7-2 to TRBJ2-7; possibly TRBD2 for D (5 bases). The tail of the sequence fits TRBJ2-5 better, so the J call may be wrong. The CDR3 sequence is 15 residues long. Germline V CDR1 and CDR2: SGHTA, FQGNSA. The CDR3 DNA reads as TGTGTCAGCAGCTTAGCGTCAGGTGGCCAAGAGACCCAGTACTTC. This translates into CVSSLASGGQETQYF.

This clonotype occurred many times. The chain is built from TRBV29-1 and TRBJ1-1; D may be TRBD1 (6 bases). V dropped 3 bases and J dropped 7 bases, with 12 bases sitting between them. The germline gives CDR1 SQVTM, CDR2 ANQGSEA. The CDR3 is made up of 12 amino acids. CDR3 loop: CSVDVTGSEAFF. The CDR3 DNA is TGCAGCGTTGACGTAACAGGGAGTGAAGCTTTCTTT.

This clonotype was recorded many times. The V gene is TRBV6-5, the J gene TRBJ2-4, with 7 bases that match TRBD1. V shed 6 bases, J shed 3 bases, and the junction held 8 bases outside the gene matches. Germline CDR1 reads MNHEY; CDR2 reads SVGAGI. The CDR3 is made up of 15 amino acids. In nucleotides, the CDR3 is TGTGCCAGCAGCCCACAGGGGCGAGGCAAAAACATTCAGTACTTC. The encoded protein is CASSPQGRGKNIQYF.

The rearrangement uses TRBV20-1 and TRBJ2-5, with TRBD1 matching over 10 bases. This CDR3 contains 15 residues. The germline gives CDR1 DFQATT, CDR2 SNEGSKA (reference sequence). The V and J ends lost 0 bases and 2 bases, in that order; junction bases with no gene match: 3. As DNA, the CDR3 is TGCAGTGCTAGAGATGGACAGGGGGTTCAAGAGACCCAGTACTTC. Translation: CSARDGQGVQETQYF.

There are many counts of this clonotype. The J gene is TRBJ2-5, the V gene TRBV11-3; D is unclear. Germline CDR1 SGHNT, CDR2 YENEEA. The germline V and J ends were trimmed by 8 bases and 0 bases, with 10 bases remaining between them. This CDR3 is built from 13 residues. For the CDR3, the DNA is TGTGCCAGCTCCTATTACCACCAAGAGACCCAGTACTTC. It specifies CASSYYHQETQYF.

This chain joins TRBV7-7 and TRBJ2-1; 9 bases agree with TRBD2. The V segment lost 1 base and the J segment 10 bases; nucleotides outside the gene matches: 8. Per the germline V gene, CDR1 is SSHAT and CDR2 is FNYEAQ (reference sequence). The CDR3 spans 15 residues. This CDR3 is CASSLDAGGRGEQFF. DNA of the CDR3: TGTGCCAGCAGCTTAGACGCGGGGGGGCGAGGGGAGCAGTTCTTC.

Comment on this clonotype: An end of the junction differs from the germline gene, which may be a read error. This rearrangement joins TRBV3-1 to TRBJ1-1; TRBD1 might be the D (5 bases). The CDR3 is 13 residues long. CDR1 and CDR2 from the germline V gene are LGHDT and YNNKEL (reference sequence). In nucleotides, the CDR3 is TGTGCCAGCAGTCAAGTAGGGGCAGCTGAAGCTTTCTTT. Protein sequence: CASSQVGAAEAFF.

The V call is TRBV2, the J call TRBJ2-7, with D uncertain. CDR1 and CDR2 (germline): SNHLY, FYNNEI. The V end lost 2 bases, the J end lost 5 bases, and 7 bases lay between the germline ends. The CDR3 has 12 amino acids. The CDR3 nucleotides are TGTGCCAGCAGTGAAAGGCCACACGAGCAGTACTTC. As protein: CASSERPHEQYF.

This clonotype occurred many times. The CDR3 nucleotides read TGCGCCAGCAGCTTAGGGGCGGACCAAGAGACCCAGTACTTC. This codes for CASSLGADQETQYF. The rearrangement uses TRBV5-1 and TRBJ2-5, with D possibly TRBD1 on 5 matching bases. This CDR3 is built from 14 residues. Looked up from germline, CDR1 is SGHRS and CDR2 is YFSETQ. The V end lost 2 bases, the J end lost 0 bases, and 8 bases lay between the germline ends.